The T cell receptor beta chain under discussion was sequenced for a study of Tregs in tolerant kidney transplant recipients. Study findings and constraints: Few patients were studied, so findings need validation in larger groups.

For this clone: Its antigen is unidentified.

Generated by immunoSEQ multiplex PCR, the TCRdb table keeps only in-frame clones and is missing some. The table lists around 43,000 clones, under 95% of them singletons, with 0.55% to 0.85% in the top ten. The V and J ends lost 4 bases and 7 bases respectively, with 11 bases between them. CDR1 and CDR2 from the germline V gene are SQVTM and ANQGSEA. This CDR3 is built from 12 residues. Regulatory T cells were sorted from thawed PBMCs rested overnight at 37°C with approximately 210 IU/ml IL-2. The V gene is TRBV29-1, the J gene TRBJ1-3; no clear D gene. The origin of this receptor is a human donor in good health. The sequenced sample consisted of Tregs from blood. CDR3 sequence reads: CSVGRGRNTIYF. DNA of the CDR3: TGCAGCGTTGGTCGAGGGAGGAACACCATATATTTT.